These 23 T cell receptor beta chains were all obtained from the same sample, sequenced in a study of blood T cells in healthy people across ages. The second PCR ran roughly 6 to 12 cycles with a sample-barcoded 5' primer and J-beta primers. TCRdb itself ran the 5' RACE reads through MiXCR, one entry per CDR3 protein. The table lists around 800,000 distinct CDR3 sequences, under 55% of them singletons. The sample was blood. All receptors come from a man aged 55 to 70 in good health.

V gene TRBV6-2 or TRBV6-3 combines with J gene TRBJ2-7; 10 bases align to TRBD2. V gave up 4 bases and J gave up 2 bases; unmatched junction bases: 5. Germline CDR1 reads MNHEY; CDR2 reads SVGEGT. This CDR3 has 15 residues. The CDR3 sequence: CASSSGLARTYEQYF. CDR3 nucleotides: TGTGCCAGCAGTTCGGGACTAGCGAGAACCTACGAGCAGTACTTC.

The genes are TRBV5-4 and TRBJ2-1; TRBD1 aligns across 7 bases. The CDR3 is made up of 16 amino acids. The J segment lost 6 bases and the V segment lost 4 bases, leaving 13 bases of the junction unmatched. The germline V gene encodes CDR1 SGHNT and CDR2 YYREEE (reference sequence). This CDR3 is CASSPGRDSPLNEQFF. The CDR3 region has the DNA TGTGCCAGCAGCCCCGGAAGGGACAGTCCTCTCAATGAGCAGTTCTTC.

V usage is TRBV2 and J usage is TRBJ1-1; TRBD1 agrees at 10 bases. Germline loops: CDR1 SNHLY, CDR2 FYNNEI. CDR3 length equals 17 residues. V was pared by 4 bases and J by 0 bases, with 8 bases of the junction left unmatched. CDR3 nucleotides: TGTGCCAGCAGTGTAGCCGGGACAGGGGTCATGAACACTGAAGCTTTCTTT. This encodes CASSVAGTGVMNTEAFF.

The chain employs TRBV5-5 and TRBJ2-5; D might be TRBD1 or TRBD2, each matching 5 bases. The CDR3 is made up of 14 amino acids. Looked up from germline, CDR1 is SGHKS and CDR2 is YYEKEE (reference sequence). The V end lost 3 bases, the J end lost 5 bases, and 14 bases lay between the germline ends. Here the CDR3 DNA reads TGTGCCAGCAGCTCTTCCGGGACGACGGAGACCCAGTACTTC. This translates into CASSSSGTTETQYF.

The chain carries TRBV2 and TRBJ2-7; maybe TRBD1 (5 bases). The DNA matches TRBJ2-5 better at its end, which makes the J call doubtful. This CDR3 comprises 13 residues. Germline V gene sequence: CDR1 SNHLY, CDR2 FYNNEI. The CDR3, as DNA: TGTGCCAGCAGTGATGTGGCAGGGGAGACCCAGTACTTC. Translating gives CASSDVAGETQYF.

This clonotype was detected many times. This chain joins TRBV13 and TRBJ2-1; D gene unclear. The CDR3 consists of 13 residues. V was pared by 1 base and J by 7 bases, with 8 bases between. The V gene's germline CDR1 is PRHDT and CDR2 FYEKMQ (reference sequence). The CDR3 loop is CASSLADPNEQFF. The CDR3 DNA sequence: TGTGCCAGCAGCTTAGCCGACCCTAATGAGCAGTTCTTC.

This clonotype was seen a few times. The V gene is TRBV20-1, the J gene TRBJ2-3; D tentatively reads TRBD1 or TRBD2 (6 bases each). V was trimmed by 6 bases and J by 2 bases, leaving 21 bases between them. Looked up from germline, CDR1 is DFQATT and CDR2 is SNEGSKA (reference sequence). This CDR3 comprises 16 residues. In DNA form, the CDR3 reads TGCAGTGCCCCTGAACGACGAGGGGGGAACACAGATACGCAGTATTTT. Translating it yields CSAPERRGGNTDTQYF.

A few counts support this clonotype. The chain has TRBV30 and TRBJ2-7; D is ambiguous. V was trimmed by 2 bases and J by 1 base, leaving 6 bases between them. Germline CDR1 GTSNPN, CDR2 SVGIG (reference sequence). This CDR3 contains 12 residues. CDR3 nucleotides: TGTGCCTGGAGTCGAGGATCCTACGAGCAGTACTTC. This encodes CAWSRGSYEQYF.

This clonotype was seen only once. V usage is TRBV6-5 and J usage is TRBJ2-7; perhaps TRBD2 as D (6 bases). The germline V gene has CDR1 MNHEY and CDR2 SVGAGI. V was shortened by 5 bases and J by 0 bases, with 14 bases between the two germline ends. The CDR3 covers 15 residues. This chain's CDR3 is CASSPGVGGSYEQYF. CDR3 nucleotide sequence: TGTGCCAGCAGTCCGGGAGTGGGAGGCTCCTACGAGCAGTACTTC.

The V call is TRBV2, the J call TRBJ2-7, with 7 bases aligning to TRBD2. The CDR3 runs 14 residues. J was trimmed by 2 bases and V by 6 bases; bases with no gene match: 7. From germline, CDR1 is SNHLY and CDR2 FYNNEI. This chain's CDR3 is CASRYNGGAYEQYF. CDR3 coding DNA: TGTGCCAGCAGATATAATGGGGGGGCCTACGAGCAGTACTTC. The variable domain in full, completed from reference TRBV2 and TRBJ2-7, reads EPEVTQTPSHQVTQMGQEVILRCVPISNHLYFYWYRQILGQKVEFLVSFYNNEISEKSEIFDDQFSVERPDGSNFTLKIRSTKLEDSAMYFCASRYNGGAYEQYFGPGTRLTVT.

This clonotype was counted a single time. The V call is TRBV27, the J call TRBJ2-7; D is unclear. V was trimmed by 0 bases and J by 0 bases, leaving 6 bases between them. Germline loops: CDR1 MNHEY, CDR2 SMNVEV (reference sequence). The CDR3 is 14 residues long. The chain's CDR3 is CASSLSRPSYEQYF. CDR3 coding DNA: TGTGCCAGCAGTTTATCTAGGCCCTCCTACGAGCAGTACTTC.

This sequence joins TRBV20-1 and TRBJ2-1; TRBD2 agrees at 11 bases. Per the germline V gene, CDR1 is DFQATT and CDR2 is SNEGSKA (reference sequence). This CDR3 is built from 18 residues. V shed 6 bases, J shed 1 base, and the junction held 14 bases outside the gene matches. CDR3 amino acids: CSAQRRLAGGYSYNEQFF. The CDR3 DNA follows: TGCAGTGCCCAGAGAAGGCTAGCGGGGGGTTATTCCTACAATGAGCAGTTCTTC.

V gene TRBV27 combines with J gene TRBJ2-1, with 8 positions matching TRBD2. Germline V gene lookup returns CDR1 MNHEY and CDR2 SMNVEV (reference sequence). The CDR3 is 16 residues long. Trimming cost V 5 bases and J 5 bases; bases outside gene matches: 11. CDR3 sequence: CASSPFSGGPHNEQFF. CDR3 sequence (DNA): TGTGCCAGCAGTCCTTTCTCGGGGGGGCCCCACAATGAGCAGTTCTTC.

This chain links TRBV13 with TRBJ2-5; 9 bases are shared with TRBD1. CDR3 size: 16 residues. The junction had 7 bases not matched to a gene; V was cut back by 4 bases and J by 1 base. Germline values: CDR1 PRHDT, CDR2 FYEKMQ (reference sequence). The CDR3 DNA reads TGTGCCAGCAGCTCCCTCCCGGACAGGGGCCAAGAGACCCAGTACTTC. Its translation is CASSSLPDRGQETQYF.

This clonotype was seen only once. The chain links TRBV4-1 to TRBJ1-1; D might be TRBD1 (6 bases). Germline assignment: CDR1 MGHRA and CDR2 YSYEKL. V lost 3 bases, J lost 4 bases, and 12 bases lay in between. The CDR3 contains 14 residues. Written as DNA, the CDR3 is TGCGCCAGCAGCCATAACGGACAGCCCACTGAAGCTTTCTTT. Encoded protein: CASSHNGQPTEAFF.

V is TRBV6-1 and J is TRBJ2-7; 7 nucleotides line up with TRBD2. Matching the DNA end better, TRBJ2-5 makes the J call doubtful. In germline, CDR1 is MNHNS, CDR2 SASEGT. CDR3 size: 15 residues. The CDR3 DNA is TGTGCCAGCAGTGAAGCCGCGGGAGCGAGCGAGACCCAGTACTTC. Encoded protein: CASSEAAGASETQYF.

The V and J genes are TRBV11-2 and TRBJ1-4; D unresolved. Germline V gives CDR1 SGHAT, CDR2 FQNNGV. The ends were cut back, 5 bases at V and 3 bases at J, with 10 bases in the middle. CDR3 size: 14 residues. The CDR3 sequence is CASSHTVPNEKLFF. DNA for the CDR3: TGTGCCAGCAGCCATACCGTCCCTAATGAAAAACTGTTTTTT. Based on the CDR3 plus reference TRBV11-2 and TRBJ1-4, the full variable domain is EAGVAQSPRYKIIEKRQSVAFWCNPISGHATLYWYQQILGQGPKLLIQFQNNGVVDDSQLPKDRFSAERLKGVDSTLKIQPAKLEDSAVYLCASSHTVPNEKLFFGSGTQLSVL.

The rearrangement links TRBV14 to TRBJ2-7; TRBD1 matches at 7 bases. This CDR3 has 12 amino acids. V lost 6 bases, J lost 7 bases, and 6 bases stayed unmatched. Germline V gene data show CDR1 as SGHDN and CDR2 as FVKESK. The CDR3 coding sequence is TGTGCCAGCAGTCGACAGGGCTGGGAGCAGTACTTC. It encodes CASSRQGWEQYF.

This clonotype was observed a handful of times. V gene TRBV9 combines with J gene TRBJ2-5; TRBD2 agrees at 7 bases. CDR1 and CDR2 from the germline V gene are SGDLS and YYNGEE. The CDR3 has 15 amino acids. J lost 1 base, V lost 4 bases, and 7 bases had no gene match. The CDR3 DNA is TGTGCCAGCAGCCAACTCGGGGGGACCCAAGAGACCCAGTACTTC. Its translation is CASSQLGGTQETQYF.

This chain uses TRBV11-1 with TRBJ2-1; D ambiguous. With the DNA end fitting TRBJ2-7 better, the J assignment may be wrong. This CDR3 is 16 amino acids long. Germline V gene sequence: CDR1 SGHAT, CDR2 FQDESV (reference sequence). CDR3 nucleotide sequence: TGTGCCAGCAGTCTTAGAAGGAGAAGCTCCTACAATGAGCAGTACTTC. It codes for CASSLRRRSSYNEQYF.

The chain carries TRBV28 and TRBJ2-3, with 7 bases identical to TRBD1. CDR3 length: 15 amino acids. Germline V lookup: CDR1 MDHEN, CDR2 SYDVKM. J lost 0 bases, V lost 7 bases, and 7 bases had no gene match. This chain's CDR3 is CASIKKGASTDTQYF. CDR3 nucleotides: TGTGCCAGCATCAAGAAGGGGGCCAGCACAGATACGCAGTATTTT.

A few counts support this clonotype. The chain joins TRBV20-1 to TRBJ1-6; 7 nucleotides line up with TRBD1. Unmatched junction bases numbered 13, after V lost 2 bases and J lost 6 bases. Germline lookup yields CDR1 DFQATT and CDR2 SNEGSKA (reference sequence). The CDR3 runs 17 residues. CDR3 coding DNA: TGCAGTGCTAGAAACCCTGGACAGGTCTCGGGTAATTCACCCCTCCACTTT. Amino acid sequence: CSARNPGQVSGNSPLHF.

This clonotype was seen only a few times. The rearrangement links TRBV5-1 to TRBJ2-5; D is perhaps TRBD1 or TRBD2 (5 bases each). The CDR3 loop spans 16 amino acids. Trimming shortened V by 2 bases and J by 4 bases, and 18 bases separated the two germline ends. Germline loops: CDR1 SGHRS, CDR2 YFSETQ. This CDR3 reads CASSFEGMIRGETQYF. CDR3 DNA: TGCGCCAGCAGCTTTGAGGGGATGATTAGGGGAGAGACCCAGTACTTC.